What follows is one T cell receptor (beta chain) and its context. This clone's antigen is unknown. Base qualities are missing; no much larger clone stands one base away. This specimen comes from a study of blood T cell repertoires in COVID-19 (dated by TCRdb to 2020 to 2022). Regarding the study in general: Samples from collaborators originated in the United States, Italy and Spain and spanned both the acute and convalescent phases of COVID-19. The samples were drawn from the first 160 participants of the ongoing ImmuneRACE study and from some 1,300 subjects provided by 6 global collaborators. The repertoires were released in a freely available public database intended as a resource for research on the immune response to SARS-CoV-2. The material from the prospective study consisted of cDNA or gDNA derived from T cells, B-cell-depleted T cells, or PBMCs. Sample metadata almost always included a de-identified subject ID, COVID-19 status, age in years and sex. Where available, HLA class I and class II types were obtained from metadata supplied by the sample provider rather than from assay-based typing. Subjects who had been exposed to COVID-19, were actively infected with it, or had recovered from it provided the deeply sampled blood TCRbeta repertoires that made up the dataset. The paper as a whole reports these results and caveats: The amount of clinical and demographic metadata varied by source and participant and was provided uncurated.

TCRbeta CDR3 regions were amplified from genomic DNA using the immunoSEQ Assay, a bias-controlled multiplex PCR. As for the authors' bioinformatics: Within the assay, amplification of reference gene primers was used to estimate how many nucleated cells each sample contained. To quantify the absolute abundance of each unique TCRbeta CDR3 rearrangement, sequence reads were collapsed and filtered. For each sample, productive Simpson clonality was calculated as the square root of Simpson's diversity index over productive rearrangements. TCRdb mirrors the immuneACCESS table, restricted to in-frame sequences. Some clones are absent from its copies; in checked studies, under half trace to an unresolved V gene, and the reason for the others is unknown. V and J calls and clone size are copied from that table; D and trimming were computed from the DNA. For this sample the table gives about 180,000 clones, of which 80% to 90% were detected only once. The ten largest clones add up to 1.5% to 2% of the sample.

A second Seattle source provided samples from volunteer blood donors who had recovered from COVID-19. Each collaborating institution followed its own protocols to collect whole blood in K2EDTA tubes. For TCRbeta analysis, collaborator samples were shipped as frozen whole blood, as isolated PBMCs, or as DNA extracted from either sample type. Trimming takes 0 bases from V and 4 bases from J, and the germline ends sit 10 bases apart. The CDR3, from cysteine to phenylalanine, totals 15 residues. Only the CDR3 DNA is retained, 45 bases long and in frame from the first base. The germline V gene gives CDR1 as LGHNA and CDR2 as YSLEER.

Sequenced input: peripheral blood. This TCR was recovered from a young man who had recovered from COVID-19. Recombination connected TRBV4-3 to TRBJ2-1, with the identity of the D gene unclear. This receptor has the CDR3 CASSQDVGAYNEQFF. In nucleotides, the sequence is TGCGCCAGCAGCCAAGACGTAGGAGCTTACAATGAGCAGTTCTTC.